This is a list of T cell receptor beta chains from one sample in a study of T cell repertoires in cytomegalovirus infection. One entry per CDR3 protein results from TCRdb running MiXCR on the reads. The sample holds more than 250,000 distinct CDR3 sequences; around 13% are singletons and the top ten take about 8.7%. Sequencing was carried out using PBMCs. Source of these receptors: a human donor in good health (CMV status not recorded). Some clones in this sample may be carry-over from other donors' samples. Each CDR3 is given with its conserved first and last residue. The order of the fields is CDR3 DNA, CDR3 protein, D gene, clone size, CDR3 length, V gene, J gene. A D gene is named only where the DNA matches it firmly. Clone size is shown for a subset of rows, as once, few, many or a class of expanded clone.

TGTGCCAGCAGCTTAGCTAGGAGAGAGCAGTTCTTC	CASSLARREQFF	NA	many	12	TRBV7-8	TRBJ2-1
TGTGCCAGCAGCCGGTTCCCAGGGGCCTCCTACGAGCAGTACTTC	CASSRFPGASYEQYF	NA	many	15	TRBV7-2	TRBJ2-7
TGTGCCAGCAGTCCCAGACTAGCGGTGTACACCGGGGAGCTGTTTTTT	CASSPRLAVYTGELFF	TRBD2	many	16	TRBV12-3/TRBV12-4	TRBJ2-2
TGTGCCAGCAGTTTTCGAGGGGGGGTCGGCACCGGGGAGCTGTTTTTT	CASSFRGGVGTGELFF	NA	NA	16	TRBV28	TRBJ2-2
TGTGCCAGCAGCCCTAGATCCGATCAGTACTTC	CASSPRSDQYF	NA	once	11	TRBV7-9	TRBJ2-7
TGTGCCAGCAGCTTGGTTGGTTACTATGGCTACACCTTC	CASSLVGYYGYTF	NA	NA	13	TRBV5-4	TRBJ1-2
TGTGCCAGCAGTTACGCTGGAAACACCATATATTTT	CASSYAGNTIYF	NA	few	12	TRBV12-3/TRBV12-4	TRBJ1-3
TGCAGTCGTCTTGGAAAGGACAGGGTAACCTACGAGCAGTACTTC	CSRLGKDRVTYEQYF	TRBD1	many	15	TRBV20-1	TRBJ2-7
TGTGCCAGCAGCTTAGCGCTCAGGGGGCAATATGGCTACACCTTC	CASSLALRGQYGYTF	TRBD1	many	15	TRBV7-2	TRBJ1-2
TGCAGTGCCTCACGGGGTAGCCGAACCTACGAGCAGTACTTC	CSASRGSRTYEQYF	NA	NA	14	TRBV20-1	TRBJ2-7
TGTGCCAGCGGAACCTCGACAGGGTGGACCGGGGAGCTGTTTTTT	CASGTSTGWTGELFF	TRBD1	few	15	TRBV6-1	TRBJ2-2
TGTGCCAGCCTCCGTCAGGGCCCTGGAAACACCATATATTTT	CASLRQGPGNTIYF	NA	many	14	TRBV12-3/TRBV12-4	TRBJ1-3
TGTGCCAGCAGTTTAGGTGCGGAGGGGCAGCCCCAGCATTTT	CASSLGAEGQPQHF	NA	many	14	TRBV12-3/TRBV12-4	TRBJ1-5
TGTGCCAGCAGCCAAGATTCCGCACCCCGCAACGAGCAGTACTTC	CASSQDSAPRNEQYF	NA	NA	15	TRBV3-1	TRBJ2-7
TGTGCCAGCAGCTTAGGGGGGTCGGGGGGTTACGAGCAGTACTTC	CASSLGGSGGYEQYF	TRBD2	many	15	TRBV7-2	TRBJ2-7
TGCAGCGTTTTTTTGACAGGGGATCCCAGTTCTGGGGCCAACGTCCTGACTTTC	CSVFLTGDPSSGANVLTF	TRBD1	few	18	TRBV29-1	TRBJ2-6
TGTGCCAGCAGATTAACAGGGGTAGGCCACGAGCAGTACTTC	CASRLTGVGHEQYF	TRBD1	few	14	TRBV2	TRBJ2-7
TGTGCCAGCAGGGAACAGGGGGCCACCGGGGAGCTGTTTTTT	CASREQGATGELFF	TRBD1	many	14	TRBV28	TRBJ2-2
TGTGCCATCAGACCAGGGGCAGAGGGCAATCAGCCCCAGCATTTT	CAIRPGAEGNQPQHF	NA	many	15	TRBV10-3	TRBJ1-5
TGTGCCAGCACGTCAACGGGGGGGCTCAATCAGCCCCAGCATTTT	CASTSTGGLNQPQHF	NA	many	15	TRBV28	TRBJ1-5
TGTGCCAGCAGCCGTCCTGGGAGGATGAACACTGAAGCTTTCTTT	CASSRPGRMNTEAFF	NA	many	15	TRBV7-2	TRBJ1-1
TGTGCCAGCAGTCCCACGACAGATGGCTTGTATCAGCCCCAGCATTTT	CASSPTTDGLYQPQHF	NA	NA	16	TRBV6-2/TRBV6-3	TRBJ1-5
TGCAGTGCTAAACGACAGGACTCTGGAAACACCATATATTTT	CSAKRQDSGNTIYF	NA	few	14	TRBV20-1	TRBJ1-3
TGTGCCAGCAGCTTAGCGGTTAGAGAGACCCAGTACTTC	CASSLAVRETQYF	NA	many	13	TRBV7-2	TRBJ2-5
TGTGCCAGCAGTTACTCGGGACTCACTTGGGGCAATGAGCAGTTCTTC	CASSYSGLTWGNEQFF	NA	NA	16	TRBV6-2/TRBV6-3	TRBJ2-1
TGTGCCATCAGCCGACTAGCGGGAGAAGAGCAGTACTTC	CAISRLAGEEQYF	TRBD2	many	13	TRBV10-3	TRBJ2-7
TGCAGCGTTAATATCGGCAGGGGGAACGAAAAACTGTTTTTT	CSVNIGRGNEKLFF	TRBD1	few	14	TRBV29-1	TRBJ1-4
TGTGCCAGCAGCTCGTGGCTCAGGGAGACCCAGTACTTC	CASSSWLRETQYF	NA	many	13	TRBV11-1	TRBJ2-5
TGCAGCGTTGCCGTGGGTCTTGCGGCAGGTGGAGCTTTCTTT	CSVAVGLAAGGAFF	NA	few	14	TRBV29-1	TRBJ1-1
TGCAGCGTTGAAACCATACTGAACACTGAAGCTTTCTTT	CSVETILNTEAFF	NA	few	13	TRBV29-1	TRBJ1-1
TGTGCCAGTAGTGTCTTAGGACAAGGCGACACCGGGGAGCTGTTTTTT	CASSVLGQGDTGELFF	NA	NA	16	TRBV19	TRBJ2-2
TGTGCCAGCAGTGAAGCGCTTGGGGGTTACGAGCAGTACTTC	CASSEALGGYEQYF	NA	NA	14	TRBV2	TRBJ2-7
TGTGCCAGCAGTTACCAAGGAGGGGGCGCGCGGAACGAGCAGTACTTC	CASSYQGGGARNEQYF	NA	few	16	TRBV6-6	TRBJ2-7
TGTGCCAGCAGTTACTCGCGGCAGACAGCGACTCAGCCCCAGCATTTT	CASSYSRQTATQPQHF	NA	many	16	TRBV6-2/TRBV6-3	TRBJ1-5
TGCAGTGCTAGAGTGGGGGGGATCAGCACCGGGGAGCTGTTTTTT	CSARVGGISTGELFF	TRBD2	few	15	TRBV20-1	TRBJ2-2
TGCAGTGCTAGGTGGCTAGCGGGAGTTGAGCAGTTCTTC	CSARWLAGVEQFF	TRBD2	NA	13	TRBV20-1	TRBJ2-1
TGTGCCAGCACCTCGGACAGGGGAGGTCAGCCCCAGCATTTT	CASTSDRGGQPQHF	TRBD1	NA	14	TRBV2	TRBJ1-5
TGTGCCAGCAGCGACCGGACAGGGGGTGGTGAAGCTTTCTTT	CASSDRTGGGEAFF	TRBD1	NA	14	TRBV11-2	TRBJ1-1
TGCAGCGTCTTACAGGGAGCCGCCTCTGGGGCCAACGTCCTGACTTTC	CSVLQGAASGANVLTF	NA	NA	16	TRBV29-1	TRBJ2-6
TGTGCCAGCAGCACCCGGGACAGGGGGCGAAACGAGCAGTACTTC	CASSTRDRGRNEQYF	TRBD1	NA	15	TRBV5-4	TRBJ2-7
TGTGCCAGCACCAACCGGCAGGGGGCCAACAATCAGCCCCAGCATTTT	CASTNRQGANNQPQHF	TRBD1	many	16	TRBV28	TRBJ1-5
TGTGCCAGCAGCTTAGCAGGGACAGGTCGCTTGAACACTGAAGCTTTCTTT	CASSLAGTGRLNTEAFF	TRBD1	many	17	TRBV7-2	TRBJ1-1